Sequencing of this TCR beta chain was carried out in a study of cytomegalovirus exposure and HLA in healthy donors. Study-wide results and caveats: Using the classifier, cytomegalovirus status was reportedly diagnosed with high specificity and sensitivity. DRB1 showed the most TCR associations and HLA-C the fewest in a later analysis, as rates varied by HLA locus.

The CDR3 totals 12 residues. From germline, CDR1 is GTSNPN and CDR2 SVGIG (reference sequence). V was clipped by 0 bases and J by 6 bases, with 6 bases between them. Both 60 Vbeta primers and 13 Jbeta primers went into the PCR. Measured with immunoSEQ multiplex PCR; TCRdb has only the in-frame clones, and not every one. The profile shows 100,000 to 150,000 clones, 76% of them singletons. On this clone: Antigen unknown.

The receptor's source is a man aged 50 to 60 in good health and CMV-seronegative. The V and J genes are TRBV30 and TRBJ2-1; D is possibly TRBD2 (5 bases). Material: PBMCs. CDR3 amino acids: CAWSVLGNEQFF. CDR3 sequence (DNA): TGTGCCTGGAGTGTACTAGGCAATGAGCAGTTCTTC.